The clone carrying this T cell receptor beta chain appeared a single time. Its specificity is unknown. Indicated treatment: oral pan-JAK inhibitor, 5-10 mg twice daily. The data stem from a study of CD8+ T cells in alopecia areata. Regarding the study as a whole: Association of baseline CD8+ expansion with response is uncertain owing to one nonresponder. Administration of tofacitinib significantly diminished scalp clonality and expanded CD8+ clones within the top 100.

The CDR3 covers 15 residues. Germline CDR1 is MNHNY and CDR2 is SVGAGI (reference sequence). Trimming removed 6 bases from V and 5 bases from J; junction bases left unmatched: 10. Extracted from the samples, RNA was reverse transcribed into cDNA to serve as the sequencing template. TCRdb's table, derived via immunoSEQ multiplex PCR, lists solely in-frame clones and lacks some. Among 170,000 or so clones listed, about three fifths were seen once. The V gene is TRBV6-6, the J gene TRBJ1-5, with 7 bases aligning to TRBD1. This clonotype was sampled from a human donor with alopecia areata. The sample consisted of CD8+ T cells sorted from blood, taken at week 24, from a patient treated with tofacitinib. CDR3 protein: CASSPFGGGDQPQHF. DNA of the CDR3: TGTGCCAGCAGCCCCTTCGGAGGGGGCGATCAGCCCCAGCATTTT.